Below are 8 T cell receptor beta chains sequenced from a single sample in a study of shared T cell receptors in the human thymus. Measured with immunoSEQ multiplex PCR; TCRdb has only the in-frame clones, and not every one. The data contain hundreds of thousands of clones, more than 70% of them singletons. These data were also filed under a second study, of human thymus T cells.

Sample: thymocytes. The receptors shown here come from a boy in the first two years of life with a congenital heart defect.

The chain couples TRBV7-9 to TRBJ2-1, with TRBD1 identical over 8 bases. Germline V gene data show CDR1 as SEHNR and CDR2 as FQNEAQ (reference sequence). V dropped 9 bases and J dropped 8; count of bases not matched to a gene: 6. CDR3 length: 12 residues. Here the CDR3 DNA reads TGTGCCAGTCACCCAGGGGGCGATGAGCAGTTCTTC. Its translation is CASHPGGDEQFF.

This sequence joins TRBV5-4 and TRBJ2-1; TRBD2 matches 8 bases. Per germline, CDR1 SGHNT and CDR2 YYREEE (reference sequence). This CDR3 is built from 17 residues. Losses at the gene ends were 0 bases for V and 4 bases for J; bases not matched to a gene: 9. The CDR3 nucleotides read TGTGCCAGCAGCTTGGAGGCCGGCGGGGGGAAATACAATGAGCAGTTCTTC. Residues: CASSLEAGGGKYNEQFF.

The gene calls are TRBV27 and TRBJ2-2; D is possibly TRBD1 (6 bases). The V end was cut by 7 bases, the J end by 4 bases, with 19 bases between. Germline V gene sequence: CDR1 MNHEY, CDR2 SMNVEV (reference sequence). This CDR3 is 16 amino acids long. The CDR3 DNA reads TGTGCCAGCACTAGCCGCCGAGGGGGTTCCACCGGGGAGCTGTTTTTT. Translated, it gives CASTSRRGGSTGELFF.

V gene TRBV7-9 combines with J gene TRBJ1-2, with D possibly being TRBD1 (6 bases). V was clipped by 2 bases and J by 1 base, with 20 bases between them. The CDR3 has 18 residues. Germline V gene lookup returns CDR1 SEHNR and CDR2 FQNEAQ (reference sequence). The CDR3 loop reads CASSLLRDKLSYNYGYTF. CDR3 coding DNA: TGTGCCAGCAGCTTACTCCGGGACAAACTATCCTATAACTATGGCTACACCTTC. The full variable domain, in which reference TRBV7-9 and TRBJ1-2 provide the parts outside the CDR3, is DTGVSQNPRHKITKRGQNVTFRCDPISEHNRLYWYRQTLGQGPEFLTYFQNEAQLEKSRLLSDRFSAERPKGSFSTLEIQRTEQGDSAMYLCASSLLRDKLSYNYGYTFGSGTRLTVV.

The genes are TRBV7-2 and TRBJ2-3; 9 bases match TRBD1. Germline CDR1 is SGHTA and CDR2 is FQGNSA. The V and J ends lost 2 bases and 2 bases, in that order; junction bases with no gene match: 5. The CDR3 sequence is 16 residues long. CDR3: CASSLIGTGFTDTQYF. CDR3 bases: TGTGCCAGCAGCTTAATCGGGACAGGGTTCACAGATACGCAGTATTTT.

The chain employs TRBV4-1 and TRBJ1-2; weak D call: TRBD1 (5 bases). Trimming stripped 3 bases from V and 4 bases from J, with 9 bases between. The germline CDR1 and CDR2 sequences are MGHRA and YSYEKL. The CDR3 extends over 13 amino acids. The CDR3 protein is CASSHGAGYGYTF. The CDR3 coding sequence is TGCGCCAGCAGCCATGGGGCAGGCTATGGCTACACCTTC.

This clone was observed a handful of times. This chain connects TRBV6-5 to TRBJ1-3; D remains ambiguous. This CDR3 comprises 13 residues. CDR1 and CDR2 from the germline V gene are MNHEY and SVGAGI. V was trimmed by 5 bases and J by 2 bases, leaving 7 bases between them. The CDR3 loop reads CASSVYPGNTIYF. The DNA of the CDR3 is TGTGCCAGCAGTGTCTACCCTGGAAACACCATATATTTT.

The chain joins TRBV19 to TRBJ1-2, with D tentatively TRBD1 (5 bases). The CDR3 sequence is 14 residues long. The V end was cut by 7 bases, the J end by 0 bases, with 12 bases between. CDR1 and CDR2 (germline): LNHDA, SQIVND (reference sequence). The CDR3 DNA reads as TGTGCCAGTATAGACAGAAATTCTAACTATGGCTACACCTTC. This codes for CASIDRNSNYGYTF.